One and the same sample provided the 23 T cell receptor beta chains below, sequenced in a study of T cell responses to AZD1222 COVID-19 vaccine. Assay: immunoSEQ multiplex PCR; the TCRdb copy retains only in-frame clones and omits some. The sample yields 100,000 or so clones, approximately 87% seen once. This sample comprised peripheral blood, obtained on day 0 of AZD1222 vaccination. The receptors come from an adult in good health.

The genes are TRBV7-3 and TRBJ2-3; 10 bases align to TRBD1. Germline values: CDR1 SGHTA, CDR2 FQGTGA. Unmatched junction bases numbered 5, after V lost 5 bases and J lost 3 bases. There are 15 residues in the CDR3. The CDR3 region is CASSTTGGGTDTQYF. CDR3 DNA: TGTGCCAGCAGCACGACAGGGGGCGGGACAGATACGCAGTATTTT.

The gene calls are TRBV19 and TRBJ2-2, with 9 bases lining up with TRBD1. The CDR3 has 14 amino acids. Per germline, CDR1 LNHDA and CDR2 SQIVND (reference sequence). The ends lost 7 bases at V and 5 bases at J; junction bases unmatched: 5. As DNA, the CDR3 is TGTGCCAGTATTGGGACAGGGCGAACCGGGGAGCTGTTTTTT. This translates into CASIGTGRTGELFF. Looking up the rest from reference TRBV19 and TRBJ2-2 gives the full variable domain: DGGITQSPKYLFRKEGQNVTLSCEQNLNHDAMYWYRQDPGQGLRLIYYSQIVNDFQKGDIAEGYSVSREKKESFPLTVTSAQKNPTAFYLCASIGTGRTGELFFGEGSRLTVL.

The rearrangement joins TRBV6-2 or TRBV6-3 to TRBJ2-3, with TRBD2 matching over 11 bases. This CDR3 has 14 residues. Trimming at V came to 5 bases and at J to 4 bases, leaving 2 bases not matched to a gene. Germline V gene sequence: CDR1 MNHEY, CDR2 SVGEGT. In DNA form, the CDR3 reads TGTGCCAGCAGTGGGACTAGCGGACCAGATACGCAGTATTTT. Amino acid sequence: CASSGTSGPDTQYF.

This sequence joins TRBV6-2 or TRBV6-3 and TRBJ1-1; D is ambiguous. Germline V lookup: CDR1 MNHEY, CDR2 SVGEGT. The CDR3 spans 11 residues. Trimming shortened V by 6 bases and J by 6 bases, and 8 bases separated the two germline ends. The CDR3 DNA follows: TGTGCCAGCAGCACCAATTCTGAAGCTTTCTTT. It is translated as CASSTNSEAFF.

V usage is TRBV20-1 and J usage is TRBJ2-1; D is unclear. The CDR3 contains 12 residues. Per the germline V gene, CDR1 is DFQATT and CDR2 is SNEGSKA (reference sequence). Between the trimmed V and J ends, which lost 4 bases and 9 bases, there was a span of 13 bases. The CDR3, as DNA: TGCAGTGCTATTGATCTAGTGGGTGAGCAGTTCTTC. This codes for CSAIDLVGEQFF.

This clone was observed a single time. The gene calls are TRBV6-2 or TRBV6-3 and TRBJ1-5; possible D gene TRBD1, 5 bases. From germline, CDR1 is MNHEY and CDR2 SVGEGT. The CDR3 length is 15 residues. V shed 5 bases and J shed 1 base, with 12 bases lying between them. CDR3 bases: TGTGCCAGCAGTAAGCGCCCAGGGAGCAATCAGCCCCAGCATTTT. This sequence encodes CASSKRPGSNQPQHF.

The J gene is TRBJ1-2, the V gene TRBV7-9, with 10 bases fitting TRBD1. CDR1 SEHNR and CDR2 FQNEAQ come from the germline V gene (reference sequence). V was pared by 5 bases and J by 4 bases, with 10 bases of the junction left unmatched. There are 16 residues in the CDR3. The CDR3, as DNA: TGTGCCAGCAGCCCACCGGGACAGGGGAACCCCTATGGCTACACCTTC. It encodes CASSPPGQGNPYGYTF.

This clone appeared a single time. This chain connects TRBV5-1 to TRBJ2-5; D tentatively reads TRBD1 or TRBD2 (6 bases each). Trimming took 4 bases from V and 3 from J, leaving 16 bases between them. This CDR3 contains 15 residues. Germline loops: CDR1 SGHRS, CDR2 YFSETQ. CDR3 nucleotides: TGCGCCAGCAGCCCACAGGGACTCCCCGAAGAGACCCAGTACTTC. As protein: CASSPQGLPEETQYF.

This chain connects TRBV28 to TRBJ1-2; 8 bases agree with TRBD1. The CDR3 loop spans 14 amino acids. CDR1 MDHEN and CDR2 SYDVKM come from the germline V gene. After removal of 6 bases from V and 0 bases from J, the junction contained 3 bases not matched to a gene. The CDR3 protein is CASSDRGPNYGYTF. The CDR3, as DNA: TGTGCCAGCAGCGACAGGGGACCTAACTATGGCTACACCTTC.

CDR3 DNA sequence: TGTGCCAGCAGCGGGGGGCCGCCTAATGAAAAACTGTTTTTT. The encoded protein is CASSGGPPNEKLFF. J is TRBJ1-4 and V is TRBV6-5, with D possibly TRBD1 on 6 matching bases. Germline-derived CDR1 and CDR2 are MNHEY and SVGAGI. The CDR3 has 14 residues. Trimming stripped 6 bases from V and 3 bases from J, with 11 bases between.

The chain recombines TRBV27 with TRBJ2-3; the match to TRBD1 covers 7 bases. V lost 3 bases, J lost 2 bases, and 2 bases stayed unmatched. The CDR3 is made up of 14 amino acids. Germline V CDR1 and CDR2: MNHEY, SMNVEV (reference sequence). The CDR3 DNA is TGTGCCAGCAGTTTGGGACAGAACACAGATACGCAGTATTTT. Translating gives CASSLGQNTDTQYF.

This clone was detected once. The V and J genes are TRBV6-5 and TRBJ1-6; no reliable D call. The germline V and J ends were trimmed by 8 bases and 10 bases, with 15 bases remaining between them. Germline V CDR1 and CDR2: MNHEY, SVGAGI. This CDR3 spans 13 amino acids. For the CDR3, the DNA is TGTGCCAGCGGGCGGAGACCGGGGTCACCCCTCCACTTT. Translated: CASGRRPGSPLHF.

This clone was detected only once. The chain has TRBV5-5 and TRBJ1-4; 7 bases agree with TRBD1. The V gene end was trimmed by 2 bases and the J gene end by 8 bases; junction bases not matched to a gene: 9. Germline-derived CDR1 and CDR2 are SGHKS and YYEKEE (reference sequence). CDR3 length: 15 amino acids. This CDR3 is CASSFKQGKGEKLFF. As DNA, the CDR3 is TGTGCCAGCAGCTTCAAACAGGGGAAAGGCGAAAAACTGTTTTTT.

The chain links TRBV9 to TRBJ1-2; D is perhaps TRBD1 (5 bases). The CDR3 spans 13 residues. The ends were cut back, 5 bases at V and 4 bases at J, with 12 bases in the middle. Germline CDR1 is SGDLS and CDR2 is YYNGEE. CDR3 amino acids: CASRTAGGYGYTF. CDR3 bases: TGTGCCAGCAGGACGGCCGGGGGCTATGGCTACACCTTC.

The gene calls are TRBV7-3 and TRBJ1-2; 12 bases are shared with TRBD1. J lost 4 bases, V lost 4 bases, and 7 bases had no gene match. The CDR3 has 16 amino acids. Per the germline V gene, CDR1 is SGHTA and CDR2 is FQGTGA. This CDR3 is CASSSGTGGLGYGYTF. The DNA of the CDR3 is TGTGCCAGCAGCTCCGGGACAGGGGGCTTGGGCTATGGCTACACCTTC.

The chain has TRBV3-1 (or the pseudogene TRBV3-2) and TRBJ2-5; 13 positions agree with TRBD2. CDR1 is LGHDT and CDR2 is YNNKEL in the germline V gene (reference sequence). CDR3 size: 17 residues. Unmatched junction bases numbered 5, after V lost 2 bases and J lost 2 bases. The CDR3 spells CASSQPGTSGIQETQYF. The CDR3 DNA sequence: TGTGCCAGCAGCCAACCCGGGACTAGCGGGATACAAGAGACCCAGTACTTC.

A few counts support this clone. The chain recombines TRBV6-2 or TRBV6-3 with TRBJ2-7; D is possibly TRBD2 (6 bases). V lost 2 bases to trimming and J lost 4 bases, with 9 bases between them. This CDR3 comprises 13 residues. Germline CDR1 and CDR2: MNHEY and SVGEGT. CDR3 amino acids: CASSYGGTYEQYF. DNA of the CDR3: TGTGCCAGCAGTTACGGGGGGACTTACGAGCAGTACTTC.

This chain connects TRBV4-1 to TRBJ2-6, with a possible D match to TRBD2 (6 bases). The CDR3 totals 20 residues. Trimming took 1 base from V and 0 from J, leaving 19 bases between them. CDR1 MGHRA and CDR2 YSYEKL come from the germline V gene. The CDR3: CASSQGILRRESSGANVLTF. CDR3 nucleotides: TGCGCCAGCAGCCAAGGTATTTTACGGCGGGAAAGCTCTGGGGCCAACGTCCTGACTTTC.

This chain links TRBV27 with TRBJ1-6, with a possible D match to TRBD1 (6 bases). Germline V lookup: CDR1 MNHEY, CDR2 SMNVEV (reference sequence). The CDR3 is made up of 16 amino acids. Trimming pared 4 bases from V and 5 bases from J, leaving 15 bases between. In nucleotides, the CDR3 is TGTGCCAGCAGTTCCGCCGCGGGGGCGGATAATTCACCCCTCCACTTT. Amino acids: CASSSAAGADNSPLHF.

The chain combines TRBV6-5 with TRBJ1-2; D call uncertain. CDR1 is MNHEY, CDR2 SVGAGI, per germline. CDR3 length equals 14 residues. With 8 bases removed from V and 3 bases from J, the gap between germline ends came to 16 bases. In DNA form, the CDR3 reads TGTGCCAGCTGGTCCAGAATCCCATACTATGGCTACACCTTC. Amino acids: CASWSRIPYYGYTF.

The V gene is TRBV11-2, the J gene TRBJ2-5; possible D gene TRBD1, 6 bases. Germline assignment: CDR1 SGHAT and CDR2 FQNNGV. The CDR3 consists of 13 residues. Trimming stripped 5 bases from V and 4 bases from J, with 11 bases between. The CDR3 protein is CASSGGHGETQYF. In DNA form, the CDR3 reads TGTGCCAGCAGCGGGGGCCATGGAGAGACCCAGTACTTC.

This chain connects TRBV19 to TRBJ1-5, with 7 bases lining up with TRBD1. CDR1 and CDR2 from the germline V gene are LNHDA and SQIVND (reference sequence). This CDR3 spans 15 amino acids. Germline trimming cut 6 bases from V and 3 bases from J; bases unmatched to any gene: 8. CDR3 DNA: TGTGCCAGTAGAAGCGGACAGGCTCCCAATCAGCCCCAGCATTTT. Protein product: CASRSGQAPNQPQHF.

This clone was counted a single time. One end of the junction does not line up with germline, which may come from a read error. The V and J genes are TRBV6-5 and TRBJ1-6; unclear D gene. Germline V gene lookup returns CDR1 MNHEY and CDR2 SVGAGI. The CDR3 is 14 amino acids. This CDR3 reads CAGSYSRVNSPLHF. The CDR3 nucleotides read TGTGCCGGCAGTTACTCGCGGGTAAATTCACCCCTCCACTTT.